One T cell receptor (beta chain) is described in this entry. Its target is not known. V shed 4 bases, J shed 6 bases, and the junction held 2 bases outside the gene matches. Germline loops: CDR1 MDHEN, CDR2 SYDVKM. This CDR3 region has 13 residues. The data are from a study of cytotoxic CD8 clonotypes in ibrutinib-treated CLL. At the level of the study: There were 11 relapsed/refractory patients and some 15 treatment-naive patients, and approximately 17 were IGHV unmutated. Overall study findings and caveats: A rise in clonality was seen at ibrutinib response, and a fall back toward baseline was seen at progression. Patients showed higher baseline clonality than age-matched healthy donors, and it tracked circulating CD8+ T-cell counts. On treatment, the uncommon public clonotypes contracted or remained stable.

The table came from immunoSEQ multiplex PCR; TCRdb's copy has only in-frame clones and leaves some out. In the table there are 250,000 to 350,000 clones, approximately 76% of which are singletons. The specimen was PBMCs, collected at disease progression, from a patient treated with ibrutinib. The clonotype originates from a human donor with chronic lymphocytic leukemia. The rearrangement links TRBV28 to TRBJ2-1; 8 nucleotides align to TRBD2. The CDR3 DNA sequence: TGTGCCAGCAGTTGGGGACTAGTCAATGAGCAGTTCTTC. It translates to CASSWGLVNEQFF.